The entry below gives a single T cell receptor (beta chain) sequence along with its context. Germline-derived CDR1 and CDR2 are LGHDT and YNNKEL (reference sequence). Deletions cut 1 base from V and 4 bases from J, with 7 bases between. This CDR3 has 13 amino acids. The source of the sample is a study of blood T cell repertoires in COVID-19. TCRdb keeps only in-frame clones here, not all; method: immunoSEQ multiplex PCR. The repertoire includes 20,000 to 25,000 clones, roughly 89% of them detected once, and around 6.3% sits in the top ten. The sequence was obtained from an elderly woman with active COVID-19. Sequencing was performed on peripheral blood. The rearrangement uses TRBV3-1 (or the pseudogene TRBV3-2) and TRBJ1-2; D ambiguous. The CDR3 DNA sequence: TGTGCCAGCAGCCAAGGCAGGCTCTATGGCTACACCTTC. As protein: CASSQGRLYGYTF.